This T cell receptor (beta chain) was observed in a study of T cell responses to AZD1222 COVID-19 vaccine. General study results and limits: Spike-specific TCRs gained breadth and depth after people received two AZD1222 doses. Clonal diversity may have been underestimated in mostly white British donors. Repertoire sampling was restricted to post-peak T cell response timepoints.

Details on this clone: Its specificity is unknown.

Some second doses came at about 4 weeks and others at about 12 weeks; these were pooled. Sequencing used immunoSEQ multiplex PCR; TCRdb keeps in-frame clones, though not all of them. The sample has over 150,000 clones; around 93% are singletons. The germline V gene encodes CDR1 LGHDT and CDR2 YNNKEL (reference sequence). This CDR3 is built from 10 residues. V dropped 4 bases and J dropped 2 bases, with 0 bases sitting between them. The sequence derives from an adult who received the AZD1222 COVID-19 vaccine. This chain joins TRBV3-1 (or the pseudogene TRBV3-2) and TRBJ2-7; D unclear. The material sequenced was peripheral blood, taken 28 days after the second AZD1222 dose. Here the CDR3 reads CASSPYEQYF. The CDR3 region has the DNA TGTGCCAGCAGCCCCTACGAGCAGTACTTC.